Presented here are 6 T cell receptor beta chains from one specimen sequenced in a study of blood T cell repertoires in COVID-19. The assay was immunoSEQ multiplex PCR, and TCRdb's table has in-frame clones only and misses some. The table has more than 95,000 clones, 70% to 85% seen once. The sequenced sample consisted of peripheral blood. The source is an elderly woman with active or convalescent COVID-19.

A single count supports this clone. This sequence joins TRBV5-1 and TRBJ1-4; the match to TRBD1 covers 9 bases. Germline V gene lookup returns CDR1 SGHRS and CDR2 YFSETQ. The length of the CDR3 is 14 residues. The V gene end was trimmed by 0 bases and the J gene end by 7 bases; junction bases not matched to a gene: 1. In nucleotides, the CDR3 is TGCGCCAGCAGCTTGGGACAGGGGGGTGAAAAACTGTTTTTT. Translated, it gives CASSLGQGGEKLFF.

The chain combines TRBV9 with TRBJ2-7; maybe TRBD2 (5 bases). V dropped 2 bases and J dropped 2 bases, with 11 bases sitting between them. Looked up from germline, CDR1 is SGDLS and CDR2 is YYNGEE. CDR3 size: 14 residues. CDR3 bases: TGTGCCAGCAGCGTCCGGATGGAGGCCTACGAGCAGTACTTC. It specifies CASSVRMEAYEQYF.

This clone was seen a handful of times. V usage is TRBV7-3 and J usage is TRBJ1-6; 8 bases align to TRBD1. V was clipped by 5 bases and J by 8 bases; unmatched bases: 5. The CDR3 totals 14 residues. In germline, CDR1 is SGHTA, CDR2 FQGTGA. CDR3 sequence reads: CASSRTGFDSPLHF. DNA for the CDR3: TGTGCCAGCAGCAGGACAGGGTTTGATTCACCCCTCCACTTT.

This chain uses TRBV9 with TRBJ2-6; 9 positions match TRBD1. J was trimmed by 0 bases and V by 3 bases; bases with no gene match: 7. The germline gives CDR1 SGDLS, CDR2 YYNGEE. This CDR3 is 18 amino acids long. The DNA for the CDR3 is TGTGCCAGCAGCGCAACCCCGGGACAGGGCTCTGGGGCCAACGTCCTGACTTTC. Encoded protein: CASSATPGQGSGANVLTF.

The chain couples TRBV15 to TRBJ1-4; 8 bases are shared with TRBD1. The length of the CDR3 is 15 residues. The ends lost 3 bases at V and 8 bases at J; junction bases unmatched: 8. The germline V gene encodes CDR1 LNHNV and CDR2 YYDKDF (reference sequence). The CDR3 DNA reads TGTGCCACCAGCAGCCAATCAGGGGGCCGGGAAAAACTGTTTTTT. As protein: CATSSQSGGREKLFF.

J is TRBJ2-1 and V is TRBV2; 8 nucleotides align to TRBD2. The germline V gene has CDR1 SNHLY and CDR2 FYNNEI. V dropped 6 bases and J dropped 5; count of bases not matched to a gene: 9. The CDR3 is 15 residues long. CDR3 region: CASRATSGGHNEQFF. For the CDR3, the DNA is TGTGCCAGCAGAGCTACTAGCGGAGGCCACAATGAGCAGTTCTTC.